This TCR beta chain emerged from a study of Ad26.COV2.S vaccination and SARS-CoV-2 variants. Treatment noted: over 15 received Ad26.COV2.S at low or high dose, single or two shots; 5 received placebo; per-sample allocation not given. Sampling took place 63 days after the first vaccine or placebo injection. Trimming removed 1 base at V and 2 bases at J, with 16 bases between. The CDR3 length is 16 residues. The germline gives CDR1 SGDLS, CDR2 YYNGEE. TCRdb keeps only in-frame clones here, not all; method: immunoSEQ multiplex PCR. The sample has about half a million clones, nearly 90% seen once. The chain couples TRBV9 to TRBJ2-7; D is uncertain. Sequenced material: peripheral blood, taken in a trial of Ad26.COV2.S vaccine versus placebo. The TCR was taken from a person aged 18 to 65 who received the Ad26.COV2.S COVID-19 vaccine or a placebo. The CDR3 loop reads CASSVSPQTGTYEQYF. The CDR3 coding sequence is TGTGCCAGCAGCGTATCTCCCCAAACGGGCACCTACGAGCAGTACTTC.